The 3 T cell receptor beta chains in this list originate from one sample, sequenced in a study of CD8+ T cells in alopecia areata. cDNA prepared by RNA extraction and subsequent reverse transcription served as the template for sequencing. Here immunoSEQ multiplex PCR was the method, and the copy in TCRdb shows in-frame clones only, minus some. The sample records 90,000 to 150,000 clones, less than 80% being singletons. Sequenced input: CD4+ T cells sorted from blood. These receptors all stem from a human donor in good health.

The chain recombines TRBV27 with TRBJ1-2, with D perhaps matching TRBD1 (5 bases). Per the germline V gene, CDR1 is MNHEY and CDR2 is SMNVEV (reference sequence). Trimming cost V 0 bases and J 7 bases, with 12 bases left between them. The CDR3 runs 14 residues. CDR3 sequence reads: CASSLSRWGSGYTF. CDR3 DNA sequence: TGTGCCAGCAGTTTATCTCGATGGGGCTCTGGCTACACCTTC.

This clone was observed a handful of times. The genes are TRBV5-1 and TRBJ2-6, with TRBD1 as a possible D gene (6 bases). The CDR3 extends over 18 amino acids. V dropped 0 bases and J dropped 0 bases, with 13 bases sitting between them. Per germline, CDR1 SGHRS and CDR2 YFSETQ. CDR3 in DNA: TGCGCCAGCAGCTTGGCCCAGGGGTTTTCCTCTGGGGCCAACGTCCTGACTTTC. This encodes CASSLAQGFSSGANVLTF.

V usage is TRBV6-1 and J usage is TRBJ1-2; no reliable D call. V lost 2 bases and J 4 bases, leaving 8 bases between the germline ends. Per germline, CDR1 MNHNS and CDR2 SASEGT. The length of the CDR3 is 13 residues. CDR3 DNA sequence: TGTGCCAGCAGTGAACGGGTCCTCTATGGCTACACCTTC. It yields the protein CASSERVLYGYTF.